This T cell receptor beta chain was captured in a study of blood T cells in healthy people across ages. Study findings and constraints: Investigators viewed diversity estimates from one million T cells as underestimates, the study reported.

A second PCR, run for about 7 to 11 cycles, used a sample-barcoded 5' primer plus a J-beta primer mix. TCRdb reanalysed the 5' RACE reads using MiXCR and keeps one entry per CDR3 protein. The repertoire holds around 1,800,000 distinct CDR3 sequences, with about two fifths as singletons. The V and J ends lost 1 base and 13 bases, in that order; junction bases with no gene match: 14. This CDR3 region has 15 residues. The germline CDR1 and CDR2 sequences are MNHNS and SASEGT. This clonotype was observed a handful of times. Antigen: not known. This chain joins TRBV6-1 and TRBJ2-5; 8 bases align to TRBD2. Sample: blood. The TCR comes from a human donor in good health. The CDR3 DNA reads TGTGCCAGCAGTGAAGTCCGGCGGGGGGCTGCGTCCCGGTACTTC. It encodes CASSEVRRGAASRYF.